What follows are 18 T cell receptor beta chains derived from one specimen sequenced in a study of T cells in Graves' hyperthyroidism and ophthalmopathy. RNA transcripts served as the template for amplifying TCR beta CDR3 regions. TCR CDR3 underwent first-round RT-PCR with the HTBI primer set. TCRdb called the multiplex PCR reads again in MiXCR, with one record for every CDR3 protein. Of 560,000 or so distinct CDR3 sequences detected, roughly 46% appear once; the ten largest clones hold roughly 8.2%. Sequenced: peripheral blood or thyroid tissue (not recorded which). The receptors derive from a woman under 30 with Graves' hyperthyroidism.

The chain combines TRBV10-3 with TRBJ1-6; tentative D call: TRBD1 (5 bases). The CDR3 contains 14 residues. Deletions cut 0 bases from V and 8 bases from J, with 8 bases between. CDR1 is ENHRY and CDR2 is SYGVKD in the germline V gene. The CDR3: CAISESGQDSPLHF. CDR3 in DNA: TGTGCCATCAGTGAGTCGGGGCAGGATTCACCCCTCCACTTT.

The chain recombines TRBV13 with TRBJ1-6; no reliable D call. V lost 5 bases to trimming and J lost 0 bases, with 20 bases between them. CDR1 PRHDT and CDR2 FYEKMQ come from the germline V gene (reference sequence). The CDR3 spans 19 residues. In DNA form, the CDR3 reads TGTGCCAGCAGCCTAACTAAGGGTTACCAGAGCTCCTATAATTCACCCCTCCACTTT. Residues: CASSLTKGYQSSYNSPLHF.

V gene TRBV10-3 combines with J gene TRBJ1-1; 11 bases align to TRBD1. There are 16 residues in the CDR3. Losses at the gene ends were 3 bases for V and 1 base for J; bases not matched to a gene: 4. CDR1 and CDR2 (germline): ENHRY, SYGVKD. CDR3 region: CAISDPGQGGNTEAFF. Here the CDR3 DNA reads TGTGCCATCAGTGACCCGGGACAGGGGGGGAACACTGAAGCTTTCTTT.

The chain carries TRBV10-3 and TRBJ2-7; 7 positions agree with TRBD2. This CDR3 has 14 residues. Losses at the gene ends were 6 bases for V and 5 bases for J; bases not matched to a gene: 10. Germline-derived CDR1 and CDR2 are ENHRY and SYGVKD. CDR3 DNA: TGTGCCATCAGGGCGGGAGTGGCTGAAAACGAGCAGTACTTC. It codes for CAIRAGVAENEQYF.

V gene TRBV15 combines with J gene TRBJ1-1, with D tentatively TRBD1 (6 bases). Germline V CDR1 and CDR2: LNHNV, YYDKDF (reference sequence). Deletions cut 3 bases from V and 10 bases from J, with 15 bases between. The CDR3 is 13 residues long. The chain's CDR3 is CATSSFQGQAAFF. Here the CDR3 DNA reads TGTGCCACCAGCAGCTTTCAGGGGCAGGCAGCTTTCTTT.

This clonotype has more than one count but fewer than ten. This clone may be a read error of a much larger clone one base away. Written as DNA, the CDR3 is TGTGCCACCAGCAGGACGGCTAGGGGGGGCCAAGAGACCCAGTACTTC. As protein: CATSRTARGGQETQYF. This chain joins TRBV10-3 and TRBJ2-5, with a weak D call TRBD2 (7 bases). Trimming removed 10 bases from V and 1 base from J, with 22 bases in between. The V gene's germline CDR1 is ENHRY and CDR2 SYGVKD. The CDR3 totals 16 residues.

This clonotype turned up a few times. The chain carries TRBV2 and TRBJ1-2, with 7 positions matching TRBD1. From germline, CDR1 is SNHLY and CDR2 FYNNEI. The V gene end was trimmed by 4 bases and the J gene end by 6 bases; junction bases not matched to a gene: 8. CDR3 length equals 14 residues. The CDR3, as DNA: TGTGCCAGCAGTGCTAGGCAGGGGGTAGATGGCTACACCTTC. Its protein is CASSARQGVDGYTF.

This clonotype appeared a few times. The chain employs TRBV7-3 and TRBJ1-5, with TRBD1 identical over 11 bases. Germline V gene lookup returns CDR1 SGHTA and CDR2 FQGTGA. The V and J ends lost 6 bases and 2 bases, in that order; junction bases with no gene match: 3. The CDR3 extends over 15 amino acids. CDR3 in amino acids: CASRGTGGGNQPQHF. CDR3 nucleotide sequence: TGTGCCAGCAGGGGGACAGGGGGAGGCAATCAGCCCCAGCATTTT. The full variable domain, rest sourced from reference TRBV7-3 and TRBJ1-5, is GAGVSQTPSNKVTEKGKYVELRCDPISGHTALYWYRQSLGQGPEFLIYFQGTGAADDSGLPNDRFFAVRPEGSVSTLKIQRTERGDSAVYLCASRGTGGGNQPQHFGDGTRLSIL.

The chain combines TRBV29-1 with TRBJ1-5, with 10 bases matching TRBD1. With V trimmed by 7 bases and J by 2 bases, 5 bases remained unmatched. The CDR3 has 14 amino acids. The germline gives CDR1 SQVTM, CDR2 ANQGSEA. The CDR3 DNA reads as TGCAGCGCTAGACAGGGGGCGTGCAATCAGCCCCAGCATTTT. Encoded protein: CSARQGACNQPQHF.

This clonotype has a handful of counts. V gene TRBV13 combines with J gene TRBJ1-6, with a tentative D call TRBD1 (5 bases). Trimming left V 5 bases short and J 18 bases short, with 17 bases between. Germline CDR1 and CDR2: PRHDT and FYEKMQ (reference sequence). The CDR3 is made up of 12 amino acids. Here the CDR3 reads CASSLQEGPPHF. The DNA of the CDR3 is TGTGCCAGCAGCCTACAGGAGGGTCCTCCCCACTTT. Based on the CDR3 plus reference TRBV13 and TRBJ1-6, the full variable domain is AAGVIQSPRHLIKEKRETATLKCYPIPRHDTVYWYQQGPGQDPQFLISFYEKMQSDKGSIPDRFSAQQFSDYHSELNMSSLELGDSALYFCASSLQEGPPHFGNGTRLTVT.

Worth noting for this clonotype: Its ends do not fully match the called genes, so a read error is possible. The gene calls are TRBV3-1 and TRBJ2-2; TRBD2 matches at 8 bases. The CDR3 covers 14 residues. Germline lookup yields CDR1 LGHDT and CDR2 YNNKEL (reference sequence). The CDR3 loop is CASSQFDRRGELLF. Written as DNA, the CDR3 is TGTGCCAGCAGCCAATTCGACAGGCGGGGGGAGCTGTTGTTT.

This clonotype was counted between two and nine times. The chain couples TRBV5-1 to TRBJ1-1; 7 positions agree with TRBD1. With 0 bases clipped from V and 3 bases from J, the junction kept 5 bases outside the gene matches. Germline V gene sequence: CDR1 SGHRS, CDR2 YFSETQ. This CDR3 spans 15 amino acids. In nucleotides, the CDR3 is TGCGCCAGCAGCTTGGAGCCAGGGGGAGACACTGAAGCTTTCTTT. Protein sequence: CASSLEPGGDTEAFF.

This clonotype showed up many times. The chain is built from TRBV10-3 and TRBJ2-7; a possible D gene is TRBD2 (5 bases). Trimming took off 4 bases at V and 6 bases at J, with 16 bases between the two ends. CDR3 length: 14 amino acids. Germline loops: CDR1 ENHRY, CDR2 SYGVKD. CDR3 residues: CAISGPEGPSEQYF. CDR3 nucleotide sequence: TGTGCCATCAGTGGGCCAGAGGGTCCATCCGAGCAGTACTTC.

V and J are TRBV7-2 and TRBJ2-7; D not resolved. V was cut by 9 bases and J by 0 bases, with 15 bases left in between. The germline CDR1 and CDR2 sequences are SGHTA and FQGNSA. This CDR3 has 14 residues. CDR3 in amino acids: CASSTTWDSYEQYF. CDR3 DNA sequence: TGTGCCAGTAGTACGACCTGGGACTCCTACGAGCAGTACTTC.

This clonotype has more than one count but fewer than ten. The rearrangement uses TRBV12-3 or TRBV12-4 and TRBJ2-5, with 11 bases identical to TRBD2. The CDR3 spans 16 residues. With V trimmed by 4 bases and J by 2 bases, 6 bases remained unmatched. CDR3 protein: CASSSGTSGYQETQYF. The CDR3 bases are TGTGCCAGCAGTTCCGGGACTAGCGGATATCAAGAGACCCAGTACTTC.

J is TRBJ1-1 and V is TRBV12-3 or TRBV12-4; a possible D gene is TRBD1 (5 bases). V was pared by 4 bases and J by 4 bases, with 10 bases between. The CDR3 consists of 13 residues. CDR3 loop: CASSWGRSTEAFF. The CDR3 coding sequence is TGTGCCAGCAGTTGGGGCAGGAGCACTGAAGCTTTCTTT.

The rearrangement uses TRBV7-7 and TRBJ1-4, with D hard to call. V dropped 5 bases and J dropped 8 bases, with 15 bases sitting between them. The CDR3 extends over 14 amino acids. Germline values: CDR1 SSHAT, CDR2 FNYEAQ (reference sequence). The CDR3, as DNA: TGTGCCAGCAGCCAAGTAGTTGTTTACGAAAAACTGTTTTTT. This codes for CASSQVVVYEKLFF. The variable domain in full, with the rest retrieved from reference TRBV7-7 and TRBJ1-4, is GAGVSQSPRYKVTKRGQDVTLRCDPISSHATLYWYQQALGQGPEFLTYFNYEAQPDKSGLPSDRFSAERPEGSISTLTIQRTEQRDSAMYRCASSQVVVYEKLFFGSGTQLSVL.

Points on this clonotype: The junction shows a germline mismatch at one end, possibly a read error. The chain has TRBV2 and TRBJ1-6, with TRBD1 as a possible D gene (5 bases). The CDR3 length is 16 residues. Germline V gives CDR1 SNHLY, CDR2 FYNNEI. The CDR3 sequence is CASSGPGTPSGSPLRF. The CDR3 DNA reads as TGTGCCAGCAGTGGGCCCGGGACCCCATCGGGGTCACCCCTCCGCTTT. Variable domain in full (rest from reference TRBV2 and TRBJ1-6): EPEVTQTPSHQVTQMGQEVILRCVPISNHLYFYWYRQILGQKVEFLVSFYNNEISEKSEIFDDQFSVERPDGSNFTLKIRSTKLEDSAMYFCASSGPGTPSGSPLRFGNGTRLTVT.